Presented here are 25 T cell receptor beta chains from one specimen sequenced in a study of T cell repertoires in cytomegalovirus infection. No antigen is known for these receptors. A single record per CDR3 protein comes from TCRdb applying MiXCR to the reads. The data show about a million distinct CDR3 sequences, with about 33% seen just once and around an eighth held by the top ten. Source: cultured CD8+ T cells from PBMCs, taken from culture after CMV antigen stimulation. These receptors were taken from a human donor in good health (CMV status not recorded). Some clones in this sample may be carry-over from other donors' samples.

The rearrangement joins TRBV4-1 to TRBJ1-5; no definite D call. From germline, CDR1 is MGHRA and CDR2 YSYEKL. Trimming took 3 bases from V and 3 from J, leaving 12 bases between them. The CDR3 is made up of 15 amino acids. The CDR3 DNA is TGCGCCAGCAGCCAGGCCCAGGCGGACAATCAGCCCCAGCATTTT. Translation: CASSQAQADNQPQHF.

This clonotype was detected many times. This rearrangement joins TRBV7-6 to TRBJ2-2, with TRBD2 as a possible D gene (5 bases). The germline V and J ends were trimmed by 2 bases and 4 bases, with 11 bases remaining between them. The V gene's germline CDR1 is SGHVS and CDR2 FNYEAQ. The CDR3 contains 15 residues. The CDR3 sequence: CASSLPGLPTGELFF. The CDR3 DNA reads TGTGCCAGCAGCTTACCGGGATTACCCACCGGGGAGCTGTTTTTT. Full variable domain (missing parts from reference TRBV7-6 and TRBJ2-2): GAGVSQSPRYKVTKRGQDVALRCDPISGHVSLYWYRQALGQGPEFLTYFNYEAQQDKSGLPNDRFSAERPEGSISTLTIQRTEQRDSAMYRCASSLPGLPTGELFFGEGSRLTVL.

The chain employs TRBV20-1 and TRBJ2-7, with 8 bases lining up with TRBD2. The CDR3 is made up of 14 amino acids. Germline V CDR1 and CDR2: DFQATT, SNEGSKA (reference sequence). Trimming took 6 bases from V and 0 from J; bases not matched to a gene: 7. CDR3 nucleotides: TGCAGTGCCAGGACTAGCAAGAGCTCCTACGAGCAGTACGTC. Its translation is CSARTSKSSYEQYV.

There are a few counts of this clonotype. CDR3 sequence (DNA): TGTGCCACCCAATCAGGTTGGGGAACTGAAGCTTTCTTT. The encoded protein is CATQSGWGTEAFF. The chain couples TRBV27 to TRBJ1-1; D is ambiguous. The germline V gene encodes CDR1 MNHEY and CDR2 SMNVEV (reference sequence). There are 13 residues in the CDR3. The V and J ends lost 10 bases and 5 bases respectively, with 17 bases between them.

V and J are TRBV10-3 and TRBJ2-1; 9 bases are shared with TRBD1. Germline V gene lookup returns CDR1 ENHRY and CDR2 SYGVKD. V dropped 6 bases and J dropped 5; count of bases not matched to a gene: 2. The CDR3 has 13 residues. The CDR3 nucleotides read TGTGCCATCAGATGGGACAGGGACAATGAGCAGTTCTTC. Translating gives CAIRWDRDNEQFF.

The genes are TRBV28 and TRBJ1-5, with D perhaps TRBD1 (5 bases). The germline CDR1 and CDR2 sequences are MDHEN and SYDVKM. The CDR3 runs 15 residues. V lost 4 bases, J lost 4 bases, and 14 bases lay in between. The CDR3 region is CASSYGTDLNQPQHF. CDR3 in DNA: TGTGCCAGCAGTTACGGGACGGACCTAAATCAGCCCCAGCATTTT.

This clonotype is a singleton in its sample. V usage is TRBV2 and J usage is TRBJ2-7; a possible D gene is TRBD1 (6 bases). Per germline, CDR1 SNHLY and CDR2 FYNNEI. The CDR3 is made up of 15 amino acids. V lost 7 bases and J 2 bases, leaving 18 bases between the germline ends. CDR3 bases: TGTGCCAGCACTCCCTTCCGGGACAAGACCTACGAGCAGTACTTC. Translating gives CASTPFRDKTYEQYF.

This rearrangement joins TRBV12-3 or TRBV12-4 to TRBJ1-1; TRBD1 is a possible D gene (6 bases). V was shortened by 10 bases and J by 1 base, with 19 bases between the two germline ends. This CDR3 comprises 15 residues. The CDR3, as DNA: TGTGCCACCAACTTCCGGACAGCCCGGAACACTGAAGCTTTCTTT. It encodes CATNFRTARNTEAFF.

The chain joins TRBV6-8 to TRBJ2-6; 9 bases map to TRBD1. This CDR3 spans 15 amino acids. Germline assignment: CDR1 MNHGY and CDR2 SAAAGT. V gave up 8 bases and J gave up 4 bases; unmatched junction bases: 6. The CDR3 DNA follows: TGTGCCAGCGGACAGGGGAGGGCCGGGGCCAACGTCCTGACTTTC. Translated: CASGQGRAGANVLTF.

This chain links TRBV7-6 with TRBJ1-2; TRBD1 might be the D (6 bases). Germline CDR1 reads SGHVS; CDR2 reads FNYEAQ. This CDR3 spans 15 amino acids. V was cut by 4 bases and J by 4 bases, with 16 bases left in between. The CDR3 spells CASSSSGTPFYGYTF. In DNA, the CDR3 is TGTGCCAGCAGCTCGTCCGGGACACCGTTCTATGGCTACACCTTC.

This clonotype was picked up many times. The CDR3 sequence: CASSLVRSYNEQFF. CDR3 bases: TGTGCCAGCAGCTTGGTCAGGTCCTACAATGAGCAGTTCTTC. This sequence joins TRBV11-2 and TRBJ2-1, with D unresolved. Trimming removed 3 bases from V and 1 base from J, with 7 bases in between. CDR1 is SGHAT, CDR2 FQNNGV, per germline. The CDR3 is 14 amino acids.

This rearrangement joins TRBV7-9 to TRBJ1-1; possible D gene TRBD1, 6 bases. Between the trimmed V and J ends, which lost 4 bases and 1 base, there was a span of 13 bases. The CDR3 runs 15 residues. CDR1 and CDR2 (germline): SEHNR, FQNEAQ (reference sequence). Here the CDR3 reads CASSSRGAWNTEAFF. CDR3 nucleotides: TGTGCCAGCAGCTCCCGGGGGGCTTGGAACACTGAAGCTTTCTTT.

In its sample, this clonotype was seen many times. DNA for the CDR3: TGTGCCAGCAGTTCCTTTCTGTCGGATACGCAGTATTTT. It codes for CASSSFLSDTQYF. The genes are TRBV7-2 and TRBJ2-3; D gene ambiguous. CDR3 size: 13 residues. Germline V gives CDR1 SGHTA, CDR2 FQGNSA. V was cut by 6 bases and J by 6 bases, with 13 bases left in between. Based on the CDR3 plus reference TRBV7-2 and TRBJ2-3, the full variable domain is GAGVSQSPSNKVTEKGKDVELRCDPISGHTALYWYRQSLGQGLEFLIYFQGNSAPDKSGLPSDRFSAERTGGSVSTLTIQRTQQEDSAVYLCASSSFLSDTQYFGPGTRLTVL.

CDR3: CASSVGGTSPLHF. CDR3 DNA sequence: TGTGCCAGCAGCGTAGGCGGTACTTCACCCCTCCACTTT. The chain employs TRBV9 and TRBJ1-6; D not certain. From germline, CDR1 is SGDLS and CDR2 YYNGEE. The CDR3 covers 13 residues. Trimming left V 0 bases short and J 9 bases short, with 7 bases between. Looking up the rest from reference TRBV9 and TRBJ1-6 gives the full variable domain: DSGVTQTPKHLITATGQRVTLRCSPRSGDLSVYWYQQSLDQGLQFLIQYYNGEERAKGNILERFSAQQFPDLHSELNLSSLELGDSALYFCASSVGGTSPLHFGNGTRLTVT.

This chain uses TRBV19 with TRBJ2-7; 7 nucleotides match TRBD2. V shed 2 bases and J 3 bases; nucleotides not matched to a gene: 7. The CDR3 length is 15 residues. Germline lookup yields CDR1 LNHDA and CDR2 SQIVND (reference sequence). CDR3 in amino acids: CASSIFFGGGYEQYF. The DNA of the CDR3 is TGTGCCAGTAGTATATTTTTTGGCGGGGGCTACGAGCAGTACTTC. Using reference TRBV19 and TRBJ2-7 for the parts outside the CDR3, the full variable domain is DGGITQSPKYLFRKEGQNVTLSCEQNLNHDAMYWYRQDPGQGLRLIYYSQIVNDFQKGDIAEGYSVSREKKESFPLTVTSAQKNPTAFYLCASSIFFGGGYEQYFGPGTRLTVT.

The chain links TRBV5-1 to TRBJ1-1; perhaps TRBD1 as D (5 bases). The CDR3 totals 15 residues. V was cut by 0 bases and J by 0 bases, with 9 bases left in between. The germline V gene encodes CDR1 SGHRS and CDR2 YFSETQ. The CDR3 loop is CASSLVEGMNTEAFF. CDR3 bases: TGCGCCAGCAGCTTGGTTGAGGGGATGAACACTGAAGCTTTCTTT.

V gene TRBV6-1 combines with J gene TRBJ1-1; TRBD1 might be the D (6 bases). From germline, CDR1 is MNHNS and CDR2 SASEGT. Between the trimmed V and J ends, which lost 7 bases and 1 base, there was a span of 10 bases. The CDR3 covers 13 residues. The CDR3 reads CASIPGANTEAFF. As DNA, the CDR3 is TGTGCCAGCATACCAGGGGCGAACACTGAAGCTTTCTTT.

There are a few counts of this clonotype. This chain uses TRBV6-5 with TRBJ1-1; maybe TRBD1 (5 bases). CDR1 is MNHEY, CDR2 SVGAGI, per germline. The V and J ends lost 3 bases and 1 base respectively, with 15 bases between them. The CDR3 consists of 16 residues. This CDR3 reads CASSYDSFEGNTEAFF. In DNA form, the CDR3 reads TGTGCCAGCAGTTATGACAGTTTTGAGGGGAACACTGAAGCTTTCTTT.

This clonotype has at least ten counts. The rearrangement joins TRBV12-3 or TRBV12-4 to TRBJ2-2; perhaps TRBD2 as D (6 bases). The ends were cut back, 5 bases at V and 0 bases at J, with 10 bases in the middle. This CDR3 region has 15 residues. The DNA for the CDR3 is TGTGCCAGCAGTCCCGGGACTCCGAACACCGGGGAGCTGTTTTTT. Protein product: CASSPGTPNTGELFF.

Many counts were recorded for this clonotype. This chain connects TRBV7-9 to TRBJ2-2, with D maybe TRBD2 (6 bases). The V gene lost 7 bases and the J gene lost 8 bases, with 26 bases spanning the gap. The germline V gene encodes CDR1 SEHNR and CDR2 FQNEAQ (reference sequence). The CDR3 consists of 17 residues. CDR3 in DNA: TGTGCCAGCAACACTTTGCCAATTCGCCGGGGGTCGGGGGAGCTGTTTTTT. It translates to CASNTLPIRRGSGELFF.

In its sample, this clonotype was seen a few times. The rearrangement uses TRBV19 and TRBJ2-7; perhaps TRBD2 as D (5 bases). This CDR3 spans 15 amino acids. Germline CDR1 and CDR2: LNHDA and SQIVND (reference sequence). Trimming took off 8 bases at V and 3 bases at J, with 20 bases between the two ends. DNA of the CDR3: TGTGCCAGTGCCAGGACTCTCGGCCCCCGCTACGAGCAGTACGTC. The encoded protein is CASARTLGPRYEQYV.

A few counts support this clonotype. The gene calls are TRBV6-1 and TRBJ1-5; D is perhaps TRBD1 (6 bases). V was trimmed by 4 bases and J by 5 bases, leaving 12 bases between them. CDR3 length: 14 residues. Looked up from germline, CDR1 is MNHNS and CDR2 is SASEGT. This CDR3 reads CASSGRTADQPQHF. DNA for the CDR3: TGTGCCAGCAGTGGCCGGACAGCTGATCAGCCCCAGCATTTT.

This clonotype was detected only a few times. This rearrangement joins TRBV12-3 or TRBV12-4 to TRBJ2-2; 7 bases line up with TRBD1. This CDR3 has 16 residues. V shed 3 bases and J 8 bases; nucleotides not matched to a gene: 12. The CDR3 DNA sequence: TGTGCCAGCAGTTTCCAATACCGACAGGGATATGGGGAGCTGTTTTTT. This encodes CASSFQYRQGYGELFF.

As regards this clonotype: One base away lies a much larger clone, so this may be a sequencing read error. The V call is TRBV7-6, the J call TRBJ2-7, with TRBD1 as a possible D gene (7 bases). CDR1 and CDR2 from the germline V gene are SGHVS and FNYEAQ. The CDR3 is made up of 14 amino acids. The ends were cut back, 5 bases at V and 2 bases at J, with 13 bases in the middle. CDR3 sequence (DNA): TGTGCCAGCAGCCTGCGGGACAGCCCCTACGAGCAGTACTTC. It translates to CASSLRDSPYEQYF.

As to this clonotype: A read error may explain this, as a much larger clone is one base away. The rearrangement uses TRBV7-8 and TRBJ2-2; 13 nucleotides match TRBD2. Germline V gene data show CDR1 as SGHVS and CDR2 as FQNEAQ. This CDR3 has 17 residues. The junction had 4 bases not matched to a gene; V was cut back by 4 bases and J by 2 bases. The CDR3 bases are TGTGCCAGCAGCTCGACTAGCGGGGGGATAAACACCGGGGAGCTGTTTTTT. This sequence encodes CASSSTSGGINTGELFF.